This T cell receptor (beta chain) is from a study of blood T cells in healthy people across ages. Overall study results and limits: When set beside aged donors, long-lived donors presented more naive CD4+ cells and higher diversity.

This clonotype was counted ten times or more. Its specificity is not known. The CDR3 consists of 15 residues. Germline trimming cut 4 bases from V and 2 bases from J; bases unmatched to any gene: 5. Per germline, CDR1 SGHTA and CDR2 FQGNSA. The study recruited healthy Caucasian donors from Russia who were aged about 6 to 100. The authors ran a second PCR of about 6 to 11 cycles using a sample-barcoded 5' primer and a J-beta primer mix. Each TCR beta cDNA got a 12-nucleotide random molecular identifier. Each CDR3 protein is one row after TCRdb ran MiXCR on the 5' RACE reads. Here the sample spans about 680,000 distinct CDR3 sequences, about 52% being singletons.

Material for sequencing was blood. The rearrangement joins TRBV7-2 to TRBJ1-2, with TRBD1 matching 9 bases. This clonotype was sampled from an older woman in good health. Written as DNA, the CDR3 is TGTGCCAGCAGCTCCGACAGGGGGGCGAACTATGGCTACACCTTC. It encodes CASSSDRGANYGYTF.